These 5 T cell receptor beta chains came from one sample sequenced in a study of Tregs in tolerant kidney transplant recipients (dated by TCRdb to the late 2010s). Library creation used the immunoSEQ multiplex PCR assay. The clones in this table, taken by TCRdb from immuneACCESS, are in-frame only. Not every clone is retained; where verified, under half of the shortfall comes from an unresolved V gene, and the cause of the rest is unknown. For this sample the table gives tens of thousands of clones, of which approximately 93% were detected only once. The ten most abundant clones make up 0.4% to 0.55% of the sample. The time point label for this specimen denotes: blood sample drawn before combined kidney and bone marrow transplant. The sample was CD4+ T cells from blood, taken before the transplant. All receptors come from a human donor who received a combined kidney and bone marrow transplant.

V usage is TRBV6-1 and J usage is TRBJ2-2, with TRBD2 matching 8 bases. Germline-derived CDR1 and CDR2 are MNHNS and SASEGT. V lost 4 bases, J lost 2 bases, and 3 bases stayed unmatched. The CDR3 sequence is 15 residues long. CDR3 DNA sequence: TGTGCCAGCAGTGTGGGACTAGTTAACACCGGGGAGCTGTTTTTT. This codes for CASSVGLVNTGELFF.

The chain recombines TRBV7-9 with TRBJ2-1, with 7 bases that match TRBD2. Germline CDR1 is SEHNR and CDR2 is FQNEAQ (reference sequence). The V gene end was trimmed by 1 base and the J gene end by 1 base; junction bases not matched to a gene: 7. The CDR3 has 17 amino acids. The CDR3 spells CASSLGALAVSYNEQFF. The CDR3 DNA sequence: TGTGCCAGCAGCTTAGGGGCCCTAGCGGTATCCTACAATGAGCAGTTCTTC.

The chain is built from TRBV18 and TRBJ2-7; TRBD2 matches at 13 bases. This CDR3 has 15 residues. V dropped 6 bases and J dropped 2; count of bases not matched to a gene: 4. The germline gives CDR1 KGHSH, CDR2 LQKENI. CDR3 protein: CASSGTSGTAYEQYF. For the CDR3, the DNA is TGTGCCAGCTCCGGGACTAGCGGGACCGCCTACGAGCAGTACTTC.

In DNA form, the CDR3 reads TGCAGCGTTGCATGGGACAGATACTCCTACGAGCAGTACTTC. This translates into CSVAWDRYSYEQYF. The chain employs TRBV29-1 and TRBJ2-7; the match to TRBD1 covers 7 bases. Per the germline V gene, CDR1 is SQVTM and CDR2 is ANQGSEA. The CDR3 has 14 amino acids. With 4 bases clipped from V and 0 bases from J, the junction kept 6 bases outside the gene matches.

CDR3 nucleotide sequence: TGTGCCAGCAGACCAAGACTAGCGGGGGACTCCGAGCAGTACTTC. It encodes CASRPRLAGDSEQYF. The V call is TRBV25-1, the J call TRBJ2-7, with TRBD2 identical over 12 bases. Unmatched junction bases numbered 9, after V lost 6 bases and J lost 6 bases. Germline CDR1 reads MGHDK; CDR2 reads SYGVNS. The CDR3 contains 15 residues.